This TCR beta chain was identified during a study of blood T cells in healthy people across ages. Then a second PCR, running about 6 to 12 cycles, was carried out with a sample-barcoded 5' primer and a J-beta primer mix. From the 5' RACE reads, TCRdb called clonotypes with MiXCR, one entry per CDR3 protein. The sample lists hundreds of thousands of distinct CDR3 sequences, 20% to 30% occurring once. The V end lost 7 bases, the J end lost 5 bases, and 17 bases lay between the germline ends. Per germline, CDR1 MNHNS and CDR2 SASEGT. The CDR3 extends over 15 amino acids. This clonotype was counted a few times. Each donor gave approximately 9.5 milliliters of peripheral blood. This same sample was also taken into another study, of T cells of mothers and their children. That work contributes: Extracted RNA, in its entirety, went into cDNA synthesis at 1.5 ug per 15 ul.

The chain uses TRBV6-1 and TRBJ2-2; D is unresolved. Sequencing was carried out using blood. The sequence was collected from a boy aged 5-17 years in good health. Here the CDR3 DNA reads TGTGCCAGCACCGAGGCCGAGCGTCTGACCGGGGAGCTGTTTTTT. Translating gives CASTEAERLTGELFF.